Listed here is a single TCR beta chain. Its target is not known. Whenever a sample was processed, at least 6.5 million PBMCs were isolated. Through a sample-barcoded 5' primer and a J-beta primer mix, a second PCR was run for roughly 6 to 11 cycles. TCRdb used MiXCR to reprocess the 5' RACE reads, holding one entry per CDR3 protein. The sample comprises about 1.4 million distinct CDR3 sequences, around 59% of which are singletons, and over 6.5% rests with the top ten. Germline-derived CDR1 and CDR2 are DFQATT and SNEGSKA (reference sequence). Trimming stripped 6 bases from V and 0 bases from J, with 13 bases between. This CDR3 contains 14 residues. The record originates from a study of blood T cells in healthy people across ages. Study-wide findings and caveats: Roughly linear age-related decline in beta diversity appeared, significant by age roughly 40.

The chain carries TRBV20-1 and TRBJ2-3; D unresolved. The clonotype comes from a man aged 18 to 30 in good health. Sequencing used blood. The CDR3 loop reads CSAAPPGSTDTQYF. CDR3 sequence (DNA): TGCAGTGCCGCCCCCCCGGGTAGCACAGATACGCAGTATTTT.